Following are 19 T cell receptor beta chains from one sample sequenced in a study of response to subunit inactivated influenza vaccine (dated by TCRdb to 2016 to 2019). Libraries came from RT-PCR. The data were produced on an Illumina HiSeq 2500. TCRdb's own reprocessing of the public reads used fastp at Q25 and MiXCR and kept productive beta chains. Here each entry gathers all rows of one CDR3 protein and keeps the most common genes and DNA. For this sample the table gives roughly 700,000 distinct CDR3 sequences, of which 15% to 18% were detected only once. The ten largest clonotypes hold under 14% of the sample. This material consisted of PBMCs from blood, taken roughly 12 days after vaccination. Receptors originate from a man between 50 and 59 years old who received an inactivated influenza vaccine. Donor details come from another sample of the same person, matched by shared clones.

There are a few counts of this clonotype. The gene calls are TRBV12-3 or TRBV12-4 and TRBJ2-2; a weak D match, TRBD1 (6 bases). The CDR3 runs 15 residues. V lost 0 bases to trimming and J lost 4 bases, with 9 bases between them. The CDR3 sequence: CASSLADRRTGELFF. In DNA, the CDR3 is TGTGCCAGCAGTTTAGCGGACAGACGCACCGGGGAGCTGTTTTTT.

This clonotype occurred a few times. The chain combines TRBV7-6 with TRBJ2-1, with D unresolved. The CDR3 is made up of 12 amino acids. The germline V gene encodes CDR1 SGHVS and CDR2 FNYEAQ. The V and J ends lost 4 bases and 10 bases respectively, with 11 bases between them. CDR3 DNA sequence: TGTGCCAGCAGCTGGGTCCCCACAGAGCAGTTCTTC. Amino acid sequence: CASSWVPTEQFF.

The rearrangement links TRBV3-1 to TRBJ2-7; possible D gene TRBD2, 6 bases. CDR1 and CDR2 (germline): LGHDT, YNNKEL (reference sequence). V lost 1 base to trimming and J lost 3 bases, with 13 bases between them. The CDR3 runs 15 residues. CDR3 loop: CASSQAVLGGYEQYF. CDR3 coding DNA: TGTGCCAGCAGCCAAGCTGTTCTGGGAGGCTACGAGCAGTACTTC.

This clonotype has at least ten counts. The gene calls are TRBV15 and TRBJ2-5, with a possible D match to TRBD1 (5 bases). The ends were cut back, 3 bases at V and 0 bases at J, with 8 bases in the middle. CDR3 length: 14 amino acids. CDR1 and CDR2 from the germline V gene are LNHNV and YYDKDF (reference sequence). The DNA of the CDR3 is TGTGCCACCAGCAGGTGGACAAACCAAGAGACCCAGTACTTC. Its protein is CATSRWTNQETQYF.

The chain combines TRBV2 with TRBJ2-7, with 9 positions matching TRBD1. With 7 bases clipped from V and 5 bases from J, the junction kept 9 bases outside the gene matches. The germline V gene encodes CDR1 SNHLY and CDR2 FYNNEI. The CDR3 spans 14 residues. The CDR3 is CASNGRQGVDEQYF. The DNA of the CDR3 is TGTGCCAGCAATGGTAGACAGGGGGTGGACGAGCAGTACTTC.

The genes are TRBV20-1 and TRBJ2-3, with 10 bases lining up with TRBD2. The CDR3 is 14 residues long. Germline V gene lookup returns CDR1 DFQATT and CDR2 SNEGSKA (reference sequence). V shed 3 bases and J 1 base; nucleotides not matched to a gene: 1. CDR3 DNA sequence: TGCAGTGCTAGCACTAGCGGGGGCACAGATACGCAGTATTTT. Translating gives CSASTSGGTDTQYF.

This clonotype was seen more than once but under ten times. J is TRBJ2-1 and V is TRBV20-1, with TRBD2 matching 11 bases. The trim removed 2 bases at V and 5 bases at J, leaving 8 bases unmatched. Germline V CDR1 and CDR2: DFQATT, SNEGSKA (reference sequence). The CDR3 consists of 16 residues. The DNA of the CDR3 is TGCAGTGCTAGATCCGCTAGCGGGGGGCCCCACAATGAGCAGTTCTTC. Its translation: CSARSASGGPHNEQFF.

This chain uses TRBV5-1 with TRBJ2-1; tentatively, D is TRBD1 (6 bases). Germline CDR1 SGHRS, CDR2 YFSETQ. V lost 4 bases and J 4 bases, leaving 18 bases between the germline ends. The CDR3 totals 16 residues. CDR3 sequence reads: CASSGVTGIGYNEQFF. DNA of the CDR3: TGCGCCAGCAGCGGGGTGACAGGAATTGGTTACAATGAGCAGTTCTTC.

This clonotype was seen a handful of times. The chain carries TRBV6-5 and TRBJ2-2, with D unclear. Between the trimmed V and J ends, which lost 2 bases and 2 bases, there was a span of 9 bases. The CDR3 has 15 amino acids. Germline V CDR1 and CDR2: MNHEY, SVGAGI. The CDR3: CASSYGVFNTGELFF. CDR3 nucleotides: TGTGCCAGCAGTTACGGAGTCTTTAACACCGGGGAGCTGTTTTTT.

This clonotype was seen a few times. The rearrangement uses TRBV3-1 and TRBJ2-7; 13 nucleotides align to TRBD2. In germline, CDR1 is LGHDT, CDR2 YNNKEL (reference sequence). Trimming took 0 bases from V and 4 from J; bases not matched to a gene: 3. This CDR3 contains 16 residues. CDR3 sequence reads: CASSQDLTSGRYEQYF. In DNA form, the CDR3 reads TGTGCCAGCAGCCAAGATTTGACTAGCGGGAGGTACGAGCAGTACTTC.

The chain recombines TRBV15 with TRBJ2-6; D remains ambiguous. V was shortened by 0 bases and J by 0 bases, with 6 bases between the two germline ends. Germline CDR1 reads LNHNV; CDR2 reads YYDKDF (reference sequence). The CDR3 consists of 16 residues. CDR3 DNA sequence: TGTGCCACCAGCAGAGATTTAGGCTCTGGGGCCAACGTCCTGACTTTC. Translation gives CATSRDLGSGANVLTF.

The V call is TRBV20-1, the J call TRBJ1-5; D not resolved. The germline CDR1 and CDR2 sequences are DFQATT and SNEGSKA (reference sequence). V lost 2 bases and J lost 1, with 15 bases in between. This CDR3 comprises 16 residues. The CDR3 loop reads CSARPQRAESNQPQHF. CDR3 nucleotides: TGCAGTGCTAGACCCCAACGGGCAGAAAGCAATCAGCCCCAGCATTTT.

This clonotype has only a few counts. This sequence joins TRBV3-1 and TRBJ1-4, with no clear D. Germline V CDR1 and CDR2: LGHDT, YNNKEL (reference sequence). This CDR3 has 15 residues. Trimming took off 3 bases at V and 2 bases at J, with 10 bases between the two ends. The CDR3 reads CASSQGPLTNEKLFF. The CDR3 DNA reads as TGTGCCAGCAGCCAGGGTCCGTTGACTAATGAAAAACTGTTTTTT.

V is TRBV7-6 and J is TRBJ2-2, with TRBD1 as a possible D gene (6 bases). The CDR3 loop spans 15 amino acids. V lost 4 bases to trimming and J lost 4 bases, with 13 bases between them. Germline-derived CDR1 and CDR2 are SGHVS and FNYEAQ. The CDR3 DNA sequence: TGTGCCAGCAGCTCCACAGGGTCGGGCACCGGGGAGCTGTTTTTT. As protein: CASSSTGSGTGELFF.

The rearrangement uses TRBV5-1 and TRBJ2-1, with D perhaps being TRBD1 or TRBD2 (7 bases each). The CDR3 covers 16 residues. CDR1 and CDR2 from the germline V gene are SGHRS and YFSETQ. The ends were cut back, 0 bases at V and 2 bases at J, with 12 bases in the middle. The CDR3 DNA follows: TGCGCCAGCAGCTTGGAGGGAGGGGGCGCCTACAATGAGCAGTTCTTC. It codes for CASSLEGGGAYNEQFF.

The chain carries TRBV12-3 or TRBV12-4 and TRBJ2-7; 12 bases are shared with TRBD2. V was pared by 6 bases and J by 9 bases, with 12 bases of the junction left unmatched. The CDR3 totals 15 residues. The CDR3 here is CASSDLAGGLSGQYF. DNA for the CDR3: TGTGCCAGCAGCGATCTAGCGGGGGGGCTTTCTGGGCAGTACTTC.

As for this clonotype: A much larger clone is a single base away; this may be a read error. The V and J genes are TRBV6-1 and TRBJ2-2, with 11 bases matching TRBD1. CDR3 length: 15 amino acids. The germline CDR1 and CDR2 sequences are MNHNS and SASEGT. This CDR3 reads CASRRDRGNIGELFF. The CDR3 DNA is TGTGCCAGCAGAAGGGACAGGGGGAACATCGGGGAGCTGTTTTTT.

This clonotype has a count of ten or more. The chain combines TRBV20-1 with TRBJ1-1; D remains ambiguous. CDR3 length: 12 residues. V lost 3 bases and J lost 4, with 9 bases in between. Germline assignment: CDR1 DFQATT and CDR2 SNEGSKA (reference sequence). CDR3: CSASQPSTEAFF. The CDR3 nucleotides read TGCAGTGCTAGCCAGCCGAGCACTGAAGCTTTCTTT.

The genes are TRBV11-2 and TRBJ2-5; 8 bases match TRBD2. This CDR3 has 16 residues. Germline loops: CDR1 SGHAT, CDR2 FQNNGV. V trimming: 1 base; J trimming: 1 base; junction bases outside the gene matches: 5. Here the CDR3 reads CASSLVGSGTQETQYF. The CDR3 DNA is TGTGCCAGCAGCTTAGTAGGTAGCGGGACCCAAGAGACCCAGTACTTC.